A selection of T cell receptor beta chains follows, all from one sample in a study of OX40 agonist ivuxolimab in advanced cancers. This table comes from immunoSEQ multiplex PCR, and its TCRdb copy is limited to in-frame clones, with some not included. The sample has about 62,000 clones; around 85% are singletons. Sequencing was performed on CD4+ or CD8+ T cells sorted from blood, taken in a trial of the OX40 agonist ivuxolimab. The receptors were sampled from an adult with an advanced solid tumor such as melanoma, head and neck, liver or kidney cancer. CDR3s include the opening cysteine and the closing phenylalanine or tryptophan. The D gene is left open where the match is weak. Where a row states a size, it is once, few, many or the class of an expanded clone; other rows omit it.

CDR3: CASSYHGQSHEQYF
DNA: TGTGCCAGCAGTTACCACGGACAGTCCCACGAGCAGTACTTC
D: NA
size: NA
V: TRBV6-5
J: TRBJ2-7

CDR3: CASSLDLGGGYTF
DNA: TGCGCCAGCAGCTTGGACCTAGGAGGAGGCTACACCTTC
D: NA
size: NA
V: TRBV5-1
J: TRBJ1-2

CDR3: CASSPGPNTDTQYF
DNA: TGTGCCAGTAGTCCCGGCCCTAACACAGATACGCAGTATTTT
D: NA
size: NA
V: TRBV19
J: TRBJ2-3

CDR3: CASSIGPANTEAFF
DNA: TGTGCCAGTAGTATCGGCCCCGCTAACACTGAAGCTTTCTTT
D: NA
size: NA
V: TRBV19
J: TRBJ1-1

CDR3: CASRWTSPNEKLFF
DNA: TGTGCCAGCAGATGGACGAGCCCTAATGAAAAACTGTTTTTT
D: NA
size: NA
V: TRBV2
J: TRBJ1-4

CDR3: CASSEARVRTYEQYF
DNA: TGTGCCAGCAGTGAAGCACGCGTCAGAACCTACGAGCAGTACTTC
D: NA
size: NA
V: TRBV6-1
J: TRBJ2-7

CDR3: CASSLRPGGCTEAFF
DNA: TGCGCCAGCAGCTTACGCCCGGGGGGTTGCACTGAAGCTTTCTTT
D: NA
size: few
V: TRBV5-1
J: TRBJ1-1

CDR3: CASSYTPGDEKLFF
DNA: TGTGCCAGCAGCTACACGCCGGGCGATGAAAAACTGTTTTTT
D: NA
size: NA
V: TRBV6-1
J: TRBJ1-4

CDR3: CASSSLRGSYNEQFF
DNA: TGTGCCAGCAGCTCGCTCAGGGGGTCCTACAATGAGCAGTTCTTC
D: TRBD1
size: NA
V: TRBV5-6
J: TRBJ2-1

CDR3: CASSVGVGNEKLFF
DNA: TGTGCCAGCAGCGTAGGGGTGGGAAATGAAAAACTGTTTTTT
D: NA
size: few
V: TRBV9
J: TRBJ1-4